The text below deals with one T cell receptor beta chain. The CDR3 spans 16 residues. CDR1 MNHEY and CDR2 SVGEGT come from the germline V gene. Trimming shortened V by 0 bases and J by 4 bases, and 12 bases separated the two germline ends. This record belongs to a study of CD8 T cells in Susac syndrome. The multiple sclerosis control cohort comprised treatment-naive individuals presenting with stable or active relapsing-remitting disease. TEMRA cells were enriched by FACS, and CD4+ and CD8+ T cells were negatively isolated. Reverse transcription of about 0.45 to 1 ug RNA used random hexamers. TCRdb reanalysed the immunoSEQ multiplex PCR reads using MiXCR and keeps one entry per CDR3 protein. Of about 290,000 distinct CDR3 sequences listed, roughly 85% are singletons.

This TCR came from a human donor with multiple sclerosis. The sequenced sample was CD8+ T cells from PBMCs. This chain uses TRBV6-2 or TRBV6-3 with TRBJ2-2, with D perhaps TRBD1 (5 bases). The CDR3 is CASSYSIGAVTGELFF. Here the CDR3 DNA reads TGTGCCAGCAGTTACTCGATAGGGGCGGTCACCGGGGAGCTGTTTTTT.